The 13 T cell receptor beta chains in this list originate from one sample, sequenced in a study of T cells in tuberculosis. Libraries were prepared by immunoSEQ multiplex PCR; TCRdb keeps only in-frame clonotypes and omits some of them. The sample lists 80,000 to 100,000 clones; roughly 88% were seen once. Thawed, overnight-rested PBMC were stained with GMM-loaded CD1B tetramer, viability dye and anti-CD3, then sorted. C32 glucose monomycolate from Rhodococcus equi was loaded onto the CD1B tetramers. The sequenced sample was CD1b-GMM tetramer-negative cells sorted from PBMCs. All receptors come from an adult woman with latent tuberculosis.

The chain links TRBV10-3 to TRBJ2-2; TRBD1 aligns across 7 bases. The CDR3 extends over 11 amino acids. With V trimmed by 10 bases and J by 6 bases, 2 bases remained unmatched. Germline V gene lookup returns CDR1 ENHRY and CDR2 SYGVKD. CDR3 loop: CATTGAGELFF. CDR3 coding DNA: TGTGCCACAACAGGGGCCGGGGAGCTGTTTTTT.

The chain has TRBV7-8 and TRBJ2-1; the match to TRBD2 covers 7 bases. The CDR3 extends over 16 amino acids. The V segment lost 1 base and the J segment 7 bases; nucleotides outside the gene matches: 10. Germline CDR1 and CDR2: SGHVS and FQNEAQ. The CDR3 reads CASSLDERGEWNEQFF. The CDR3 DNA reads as TGTGCCAGCAGCTTAGACGAGCGGGGAGAATGGAATGAGCAGTTCTTC.

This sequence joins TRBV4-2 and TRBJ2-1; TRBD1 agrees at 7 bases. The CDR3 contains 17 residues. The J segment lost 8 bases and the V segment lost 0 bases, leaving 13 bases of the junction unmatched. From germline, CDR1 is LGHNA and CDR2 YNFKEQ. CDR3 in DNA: TGTGCCAGCAGCCAAGATTTCCGGGCAGGGGGAATACATGAGCAGTTCTTC. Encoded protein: CASSQDFRAGGIHEQFF.

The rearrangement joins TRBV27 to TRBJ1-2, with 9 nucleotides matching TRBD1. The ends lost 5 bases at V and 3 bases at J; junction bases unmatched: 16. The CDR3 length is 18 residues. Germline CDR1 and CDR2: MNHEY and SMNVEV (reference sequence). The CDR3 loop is CASSPMALSGQGHYGYTF. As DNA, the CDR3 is TGTGCCAGCAGTCCGATGGCCCTTTCGGGACAGGGACACTATGGCTACACCTTC.

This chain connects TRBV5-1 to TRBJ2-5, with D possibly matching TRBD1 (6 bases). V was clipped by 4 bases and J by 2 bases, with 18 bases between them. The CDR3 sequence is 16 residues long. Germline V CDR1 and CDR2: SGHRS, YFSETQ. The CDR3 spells CASSPTGGSVQETQYF. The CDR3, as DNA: TGCGCCAGCAGCCCTACTGGGGGCAGTGTTCAAGAGACCCAGTACTTC.

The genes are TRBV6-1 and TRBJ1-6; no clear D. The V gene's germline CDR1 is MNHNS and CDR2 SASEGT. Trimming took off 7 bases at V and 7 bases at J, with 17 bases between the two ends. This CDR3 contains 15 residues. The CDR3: CASTDILGLNSPLHF. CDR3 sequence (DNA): TGTGCCAGCACCGACATCTTAGGCCTCAATTCACCCCTCCACTTT.

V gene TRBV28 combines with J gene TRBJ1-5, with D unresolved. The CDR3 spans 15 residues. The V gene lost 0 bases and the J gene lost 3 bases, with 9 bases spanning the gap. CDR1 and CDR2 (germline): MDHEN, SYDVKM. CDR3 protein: CASSLWGSPNQPQHF. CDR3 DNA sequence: TGTGCCAGCAGTTTATGGGGCAGCCCCAATCAGCCCCAGCATTTT.

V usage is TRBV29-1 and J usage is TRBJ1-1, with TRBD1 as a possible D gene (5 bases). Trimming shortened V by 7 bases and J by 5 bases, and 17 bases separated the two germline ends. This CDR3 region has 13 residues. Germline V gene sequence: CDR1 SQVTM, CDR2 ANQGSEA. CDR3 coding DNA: TGCAGCGCACGCAGGGTTGCTGGGACTGAAGCTTTCTTT. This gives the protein CSARRVAGTEAFF.

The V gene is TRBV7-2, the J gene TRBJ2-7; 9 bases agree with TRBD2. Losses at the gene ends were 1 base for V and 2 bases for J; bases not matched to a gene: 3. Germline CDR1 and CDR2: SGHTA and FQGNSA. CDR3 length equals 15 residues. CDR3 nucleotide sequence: TGTGCCAGCAGCTTAGGGGCGGGGGGGACCTACGAGCAGTACGTC. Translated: CASSLGAGGTYEQYV.

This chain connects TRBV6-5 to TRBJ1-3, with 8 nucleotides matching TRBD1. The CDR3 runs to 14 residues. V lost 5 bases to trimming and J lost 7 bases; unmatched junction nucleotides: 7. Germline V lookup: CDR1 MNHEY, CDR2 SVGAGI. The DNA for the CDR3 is TGTGCCAGCAGTCGCGGGACAGGTGGGAACACCATATATTTT. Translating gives CASSRGTGGNTIYF.

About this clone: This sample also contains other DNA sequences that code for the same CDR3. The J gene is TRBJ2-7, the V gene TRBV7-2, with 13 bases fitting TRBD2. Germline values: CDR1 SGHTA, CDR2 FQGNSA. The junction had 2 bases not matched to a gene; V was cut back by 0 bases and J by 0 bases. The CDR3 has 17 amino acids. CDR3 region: CASSLARLAGGSYEQYF. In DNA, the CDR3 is TGTGCCAGCAGCTTAGCGCGACTAGCGGGGGGCTCCTACGAGCAGTACTTC. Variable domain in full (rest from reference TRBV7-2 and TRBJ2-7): GAGVSQSPSNKVTEKGKDVELRCDPISGHTALYWYRQSLGQGLEFLIYFQGNSAPDKSGLPSDRFSAERTGGSVSTLTIQRTQQEDSAVYLCASSLARLAGGSYEQYFGPGTRLTVT.

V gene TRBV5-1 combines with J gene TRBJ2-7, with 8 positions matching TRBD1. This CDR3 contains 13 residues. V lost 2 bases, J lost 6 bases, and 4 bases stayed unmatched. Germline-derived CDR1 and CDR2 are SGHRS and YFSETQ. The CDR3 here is CASSLAQGGEQYV. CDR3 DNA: TGCGCCAGCAGCTTAGCACAGGGGGGCGAGCAGTACGTC.

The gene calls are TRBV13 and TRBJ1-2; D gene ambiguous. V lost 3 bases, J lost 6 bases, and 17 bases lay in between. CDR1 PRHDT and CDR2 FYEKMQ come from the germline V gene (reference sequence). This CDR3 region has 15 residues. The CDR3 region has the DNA TGTGCCAGCAGCTTCGCAGGAAAAGGTAGACATGGCTACACCTTC. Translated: CASSFAGKGRHGYTF.